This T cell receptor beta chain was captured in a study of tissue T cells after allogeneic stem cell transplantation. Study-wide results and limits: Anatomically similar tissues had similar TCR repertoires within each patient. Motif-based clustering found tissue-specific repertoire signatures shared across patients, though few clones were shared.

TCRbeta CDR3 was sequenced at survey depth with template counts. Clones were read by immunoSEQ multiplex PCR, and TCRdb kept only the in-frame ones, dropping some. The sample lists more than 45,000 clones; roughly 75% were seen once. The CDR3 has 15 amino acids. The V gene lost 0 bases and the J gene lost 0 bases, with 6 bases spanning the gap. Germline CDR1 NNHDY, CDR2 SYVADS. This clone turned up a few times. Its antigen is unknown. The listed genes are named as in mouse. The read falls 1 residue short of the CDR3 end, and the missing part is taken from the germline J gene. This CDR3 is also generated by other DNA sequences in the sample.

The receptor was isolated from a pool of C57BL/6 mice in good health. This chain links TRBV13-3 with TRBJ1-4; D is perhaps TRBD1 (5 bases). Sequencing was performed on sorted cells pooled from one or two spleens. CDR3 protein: CASSDGTISNERLFF. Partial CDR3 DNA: TGTGCCAGCAGTGATGGGACAATTTCCAACGAAAGATTATTT.